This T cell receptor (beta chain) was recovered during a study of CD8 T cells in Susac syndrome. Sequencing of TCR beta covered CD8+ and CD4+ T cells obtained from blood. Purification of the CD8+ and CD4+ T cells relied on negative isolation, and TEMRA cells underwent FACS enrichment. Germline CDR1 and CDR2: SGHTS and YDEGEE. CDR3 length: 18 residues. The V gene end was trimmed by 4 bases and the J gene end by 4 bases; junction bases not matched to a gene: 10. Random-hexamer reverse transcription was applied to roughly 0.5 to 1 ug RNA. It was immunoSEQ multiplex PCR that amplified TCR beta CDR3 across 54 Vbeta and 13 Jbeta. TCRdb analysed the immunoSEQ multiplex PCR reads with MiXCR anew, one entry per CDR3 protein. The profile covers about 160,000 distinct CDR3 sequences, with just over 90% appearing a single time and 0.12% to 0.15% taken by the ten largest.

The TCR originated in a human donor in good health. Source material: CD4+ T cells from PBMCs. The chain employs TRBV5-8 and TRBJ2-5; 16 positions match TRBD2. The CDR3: CASSPGGTSGGAGETQYF. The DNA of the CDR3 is TGTGCCAGCAGCCCAGGAGGGACTAGCGGGGGGGCCGGAGAGACCCAGTACTTC.